The clone carrying this TCR beta chain was counted many times. The target antigen is unknown. Per the germline V gene, CDR1 is SQVTM and CDR2 is ANQGSEA. V was shortened by 3 bases and J by 0 bases, with 9 bases between the two germline ends. The CDR3 loop spans 13 amino acids. Based on a CD8+CD4-CCR7+CD45RA+ profile, naive CD8 T cells were sorted. TCRdb independently ran MiXCR on the PCR reads; one entry per CDR3 protein. Of about 40,000 distinct CDR3 sequences in the sample, around 20% were seen once. This sample was included in a study of molecular identifiers for immune sequencing clone quantification. Overall study context: Four of five RNA aliquots from around 18,000 or 91,000 naive CD8 T cells were sequenced.

Study findings and constraints: It was shown that clones above 20 RNA copies held over 97% of effector molecules, but under 1% in naive cells. Investigators reportedly could detect spiked Jurkat TCR RNA from one cell among about a million naive cells.

Source material: naive CD8+ T cells from blood, with Jurkat cell RNA spiked in. The subset here: FACS-sorted CD8+CD4-CCR7+CD45RA+ naive T cells. The V gene is TRBV29-1, the J gene TRBJ2-7; D is uncertain. The receptor was derived from a human donor in good health. Some libraries in this study had Jurkat cell RNA spiked in. CDR3 sequence: CSVEKGSSYEQYF. In DNA, the CDR3 is TGCAGCGTTGAGAAAGGCAGCTCCTACGAGCAGTACTTC.